Listed below are T cell receptor beta chains from one sample, sequenced in a study of early T cells in non-severe SARS-CoV-2 infection. TCRdb re-called the 5' RACE reads through MiXCR, storing one row per CDR3 protein. The top ten clones hold 5.8% of a sample with some 48,000 distinct CDR3 sequences, 7.7% of them seen once. The source material was whole blood. The receptor source for this set is an adult who was a healthcare worker with PCR-confirmed SARS-CoV-2 infection or an uninfected control (not recorded which). CDR3s include the opening cysteine and the closing phenylalanine or tryptophan. The D gene is left open where the match is weak. Clone size is not always given. Where it is, it says once, few, many or a class for expanded clones.

D gene,J gene,clone size,V gene,CDR3 DNA,CDR3 protein
-,TRBJ2-7,many,TRBV30,TGTGCCTGGAGTGTAGCCAGCTCCTACGAGCAGTACTTC,CAWSVASSYEQYF
-,TRBJ2-7,many,TRBV25-1,TGTGCCAGCATGGGGGGCTACGAGCAGTACTTC,CASMGGYEQYF
TRBD1,TRBJ2-3,medium-sized,TRBV7-9,TGTGCCAGCAGCTTTTTCGTCGGAGGGGACAGGGGGTCAGATACGCAGTATTTT,CASSFFVGGDRGSDTQYF
TRBD1,TRBJ1-4,many,TRBV5-4,TGTGCCAGCAGCTTGGCTGGACAGGGAGAAAAACTGTTTTTT,CASSLAGQGEKLFF
TRBD1,TRBJ1-6,few,TRBV7-2,TGTGCCAGCAGCTCGAACAGGGGGCAATCACCCCTCCACTTT,CASSSNRGQSPLHF
TRBD1,TRBJ1-1,many,TRBV12-5,TGTGCTAGTGCCTTTTCCTGGACAGGGAACACTGAAGCTTTCTTT,CASAFSWTGNTEAFF
TRBD1,TRBJ2-5,many,TRBV29-1,TGCAGCGTTGAAAGCCAGGGGGTTCAAGAGACCCAGTACTTC,CSVESQGVQETQYF
TRBD1,TRBJ1-3,few,TRBV7-9,TGTGCCAGCAGCCGACAGGGGGGTTCTGGAAACACCATATATTTT,CASSRQGGSGNTIYF
-,TRBJ2-7,-,TRBV5-1,TGCGCCAGCAGCGTAGAGCCGGCCTACGAGCAGTACTTC,CASSVEPAYEQYF
-,TRBJ2-5,-,TRBV24-1,TGTGCCACCAGTGATCCGGCGGAGGAGGCAGAGACCCAGTACTTC,CATSDPAEEAETQYF
TRBD1,TRBJ2-1,many,TRBV9,TGTGCCAGCAGCCCCAAAGAACAGGGGGCCTTGAGGGGGCAGTTCTTC,CASSPKEQGALRGQFF
-,TRBJ2-3,many,TRBV18,TGTGCCAGCTCACCAAACACGGACAGACCCACAGATACGCAGTATTTT,CASSPNTDRPTDTQYF
TRBD1,TRBJ2-3,-,TRBV7-8,TGTGCCAGCAGCTTAGTCAGGGGGACAGATACGCAGTATTTT,CASSLVRGTDTQYF
TRBD1,TRBJ1-6,few,TRBV25-1,TGTGCCAGCAGTGATTGGGGGACAGGGGGCTCACCCCTCCACTTT,CASSDWGTGGSPLHF
TRBD1,TRBJ1-6,few,TRBV7-2,TGTGCCAGCAGCCCGACAGGGAATAATTCACCCCTCCACTTT,CASSPTGNNSPLHF
-,TRBJ2-5,-,TRBV7-9,TGTGCCAGCAGCTTCTTTCGGAGACAGCAAGAGACCCAGTACTTC,CASSFFRRQQETQYF
-,TRBJ1-1,many,TRBV5-1,TGCGCCAGCTCTTTACAGGGACTGGGCACTGAAGCTTTCTTT,CASSLQGLGTEAFF
-,TRBJ1-6,-,TRBV12-3/TRBV12-4,TGTGCCAGCACCAAGGAAGGAGGGCTCAATTCACCCCTCCACTTT,CASTKEGGLNSPLHF
-,TRBJ2-2,-,TRBV20-1,TGCAGTGCTATTCCGGACATTCGCGCCGGGGAGCTGTTTTTT,CSAIPDIRAGELFF
-,TRBJ1-2,many,TRBV19,TGTGCCAGTAGTGCAGGACGACCTTCTAACTATGGCTACACCTTC,CASSAGRPSNYGYTF
-,TRBJ2-6,few,TRBV19,TGTGCCAGTAGTATTTTCCACTCTGGGGCCAACGTCCTGACTTTC,CASSIFHSGANVLTF
-,TRBJ1-1,-,TRBV2,TGTGCCAGTGGGGAGTTCACTGAAGCTTTCTTT,CASGEFTEAFF
-,TRBJ2-1,few,TRBV5-1,TGCGCCAGCAGCTTGGGGGCGGATGAGCAGTTCTTC,CASSLGADEQFF
TRBD1,TRBJ2-7,many,TRBV10-1,TGCGCCAGCAGACAGACAGGGGTCTACGAGCAGTACTTC,CASRQTGVYEQYF
TRBD1,TRBJ1-1,few,TRBV12-3/TRBV12-4,TGTGCCAGCAGTTTGGGACAGGGGGCTGAAGCTTTCTTT,CASSLGQGAEAFF
TRBD2,TRBJ2-1,-,TRBV10-3,TGTGCCATCAGTGGCCCACAGCGGGGGGCTAACAATGAGCAGTTCTTC,CAISGPQRGANNEQFF
TRBD2,TRBJ2-1,many,TRBV10-3,TGTGCCATCAGCCCGACTAGCGGGGGGGCTAATGAGCAGTTCTTC,CAISPTSGGANEQFF
-,TRBJ2-1,many,TRBV3-1,TGTGCCAGCAGCCGCGAGGAAGATTCCTACAATGAGCAGTTCTTC,CASSREEDSYNEQFF
-,TRBJ2-1,few,TRBV6-2/TRBV6-3,TGTGCCAGCAGTCGCTACGGGGGAGGCTCCTACAATGAGCAGTTCTTC,CASSRYGGGSYNEQFF
TRBD1,TRBJ2-1,many,TRBV7-2,TGTGCCAGCAGCTTGGGACAGGGTTTTTACAATGAGCAGTTCTTC,CASSLGQGFYNEQFF
-,TRBJ1-5,-,TRBV21-1,TGTGCCAGCAGCGACCAGGACAGGGTGAGGTGCAATCAGCCCCAGCATTTT,CASSDQDRVRCNQPQHF
-,TRBJ2-3,once,TRBV7-6,TGTGCCAGCAGCTTAGCGAGGTGGGATACGCAGTATTTT,CASSLARWDTQYF
-,TRBJ2-7,many,TRBV20-1,TGCAGTGCTAGACAAACCAGGGGGGGGCGATACCAGTACGAGCAGTACTTC,CSARQTRGGRYQYEQYF
-,TRBJ2-4,few,TRBV12-3/TRBV12-4,TGTGCCAGCAGCTTCCGGAGGGGGAATCTAGCCAAAAACATTCAGTACTTC,CASSFRRGNLAKNIQYF
-,TRBJ2-7,-,TRBV11-2,TGTGCCAGCAGCTCCCTTTCGACCCTCTCCTACGAGCAGTACTTC,CASSSLSTLSYEQYF
-,TRBJ2-7,-,TRBV6-5,TGTGCCAGCACTAACCAGGTTCACGAGCAGTACTTC,CASTNQVHEQYF
-,TRBJ2-7,-,TRBV19,TGTGCCAGTAGTTCCGAGAGCCGCCAGCAGTACTTC,CASSSESRQQYF
TRBD1,TRBJ1-5,many,TRBV6-2/TRBV6-3,TGTGCCAGCAGTGACTGGGACAGCTCCAATCAGCCCCAGCATTTT,CASSDWDSSNQPQHF
TRBD2,TRBJ2-3,few,TRBV12-3/TRBV12-4,TGTGCCAGCGGCGGGGGGGCTCTCACAGATACGCAGTATTTT,CASGGGALTDTQYF
TRBD1,TRBJ1-1,-,TRBV7-2,TGTGCCAGCAGCCCGAGGACAGGGCAGGCGAGCACTGAAGCTTTCTTT,CASSPRTGQASTEAFF
-,TRBJ1-2,few,TRBV3-1,TGTGCCAGCAGCCAAGTTGTTGGAGGGCAGGGACGCTATGGCTACACCTTC,CASSQVVGGQGRYGYTF
TRBD1,TRBJ2-1,many,TRBV20-1,TGCAGTGCTACGGGACAGAACTCTCATGAGCAGTTCTTC,CSATGQNSHEQFF
-,TRBJ2-1,many,TRBV6-6,TGTGCCACCACGGACAGTAACTCCTACAATGAGCAGTTCTTC,CATTDSNSYNEQFF
-,TRBJ1-1,many,TRBV12-3/TRBV12-4,TGTGCCAGCAGTTTAGCACAGATGAACACTGAAGCTTTCTTT,CASSLAQMNTEAFF
-,TRBJ1-2,few,TRBV5-4,TGTGCCAGCAGCTTGAAGGGGGGAATGCATGGCTACACCTTC,CASSLKGGMHGYTF
-,TRBJ2-3,many,TRBV6-2/TRBV6-3,TGTGCCAGCAGTTACGCGTCCCCAGATACGCAGTATTTT,CASSYASPDTQYF
-,TRBJ2-5,-,TRBV28,TGTGCCAGCTACCCTGGCCTAACGAGCCAAGAGACCCAGTACTTC,CASYPGLTSQETQYF
-,TRBJ2-2,-,TRBV10-2,TGCGCCAGCAGTGATTTCGGCGGGGAGCTGTTTTTT,CASSDFGGELFF
TRBD1,TRBJ2-3,-,TRBV7-9,TGTGCCAGCATCAGACAGGGGGTCGCAGATACGCAGTATTTT,CASIRQGVADTQYF
-,TRBJ1-6,many,TRBV7-2,TGTGCCAGCAGCTTAGACCGTAATTCACCCCTCCACTTT,CASSLDRNSPLHF
-,TRBJ2-2,-,TRBV5-4,TGTGCCAGCAGCAAATCAGCTAGCGAAAACACCGGGGAGCTGTTTTTT,CASSKSASENTGELFF